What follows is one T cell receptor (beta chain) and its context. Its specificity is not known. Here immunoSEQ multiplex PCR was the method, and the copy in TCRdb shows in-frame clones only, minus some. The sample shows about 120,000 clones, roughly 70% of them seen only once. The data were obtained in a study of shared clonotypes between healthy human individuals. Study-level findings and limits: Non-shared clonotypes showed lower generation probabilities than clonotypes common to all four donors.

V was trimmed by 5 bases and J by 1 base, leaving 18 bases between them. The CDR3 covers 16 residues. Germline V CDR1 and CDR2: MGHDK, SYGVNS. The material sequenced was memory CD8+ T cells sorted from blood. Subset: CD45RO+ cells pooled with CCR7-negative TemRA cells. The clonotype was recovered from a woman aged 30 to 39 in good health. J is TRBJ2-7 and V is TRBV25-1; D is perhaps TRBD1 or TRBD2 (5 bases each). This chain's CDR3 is CASSTLGDAASYEQYF. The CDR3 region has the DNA TGTGCCAGCAGTACATTGGGGGACGCAGCGTCCTACGAGCAGTACTTC.